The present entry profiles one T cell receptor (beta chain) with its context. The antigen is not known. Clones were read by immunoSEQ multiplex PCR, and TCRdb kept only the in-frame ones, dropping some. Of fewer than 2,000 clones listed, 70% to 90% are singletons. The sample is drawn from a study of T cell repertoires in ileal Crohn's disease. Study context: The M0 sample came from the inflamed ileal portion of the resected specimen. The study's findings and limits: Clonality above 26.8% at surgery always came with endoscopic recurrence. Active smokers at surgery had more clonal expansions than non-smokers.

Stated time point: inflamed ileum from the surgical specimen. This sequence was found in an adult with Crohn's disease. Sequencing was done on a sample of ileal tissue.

CDR3: CASSGTDTRLYEQYF. DNA of the CDR3: TGTGCCAGCAGCGGCACGGACACGAGACTCTACGAGCAGTACTTC. The rearrangement uses TRBV7-9 and TRBJ2-7; D may be TRBD1 (5 bases). Between the trimmed V and J ends, which lost 5 bases and 3 bases, there was a span of 17 bases. The CDR3 has 15 amino acids. CDR1 is SEHNR, CDR2 FQNEAQ, per germline (reference sequence). Variable domain in full (rest from reference TRBV7-9 and TRBJ2-7): DTGVSQNPRHKITKRGQNVTFRCDPISEHNRLYWYRQTLGQGPEFLTYFQNEAQLEKSRLLSDRFSAERPKGSFSTLEIQRTEQGDSAMYLCASSGTDTRLYEQYFGPGTRLTVT.